The 30 T cell receptor beta chains below were found in one sample sequenced in a study of post-analysis software for immune sequencing data. Study outcomes and limitations: About five TRBV segments occurring more often in patients than controls included TRBV5-6, TRBV5-1 and TRBV20-1.

Unique molecular identifiers tagged the TCR beta cDNA libraries. TCRdb passed the PCR reads through MiXCR, listing each CDR3 protein once. The table shows about 460,000 distinct CDR3 sequences, with roughly 45% occurring only once. The antigens for these receptors are not known. The sample taken for sequencing was blood. The source of these receptors is a girl aged 5-17 years with multiple sclerosis.

The J gene is TRBJ1-2, the V gene TRBV5-1; possible D gene TRBD1, 6 bases. Germline CDR1 is SGHRS and CDR2 is YFSETQ. The CDR3 is 12 amino acids. V lost 4 bases, J lost 7 bases, and 11 bases lay in between. The CDR3 region is CASSLRGFGYTF. The CDR3 DNA reads TGCGCCAGCAGCCTCAGGGGCTTTGGCTACACCTTC.

The chain couples TRBV10-3 to TRBJ2-7; 10 bases match TRBD2. V lost 8 bases to trimming and J lost 2 bases; unmatched junction nucleotides: 6. The CDR3 is 14 residues long. Germline V gives CDR1 ENHRY, CDR2 SYGVKD. The CDR3 DNA sequence: TGTGCCATCGGGGTAGCGGGGGGTCCCTACGAGCAGTACTTC. Protein sequence: CAIGVAGGPYEQYF.

The V call is TRBV20-1, the J call TRBJ2-1; TRBD2 matches 10 bases. Per germline, CDR1 DFQATT and CDR2 SNEGSKA (reference sequence). The V segment lost 2 bases and the J segment 0 bases; nucleotides outside the gene matches: 7. The CDR3 consists of 17 residues. This CDR3 reads CSARNIAGGLSYNEQFF. The CDR3 DNA follows: TGCAGTGCTAGAAATATAGCGGGAGGCCTCTCCTACAATGAGCAGTTCTTC.

The chain uses TRBV5-1 and TRBJ1-2, with D possibly TRBD1 on 5 matching bases. This CDR3 spans 14 amino acids. V lost 4 bases and J lost 4, with 14 bases in between. CDR1 is SGHRS, CDR2 YFSETQ, per germline. CDR3 in amino acids: CASSPGGVSYGYTF. Here the CDR3 DNA reads TGCGCCAGCAGCCCCGGGGGAGTTAGCTATGGCTACACCTTC.

The chain links TRBV28 to TRBJ2-1; TRBD2 matches 15 bases. The germline V gene has CDR1 MDHEN and CDR2 SYDVKM. Trimming took 4 bases from V and 4 from J; bases not matched to a gene: 23. CDR3 length equals 23 residues. CDR3 region: CASSSDRDFGRTSGRVRYNEQFF. CDR3 bases: TGTGCCAGCAGTTCAGACAGGGATTTCGGTCGGACTAGCGGGAGGGTCCGATACAATGAGCAGTTCTTC.

The chain links TRBV20-1 to TRBJ2-1, with D perhaps matching TRBD2 (6 bases). This CDR3 comprises 15 residues. Germline V lookup: CDR1 DFQATT, CDR2 SNEGSKA (reference sequence). Deletions cut 6 bases from V and 1 base from J, with 16 bases between. The CDR3 here is CSASIRRASYNEQFF. The CDR3 DNA reads TGCAGTGCAAGTATCCGGAGGGCTTCCTACAATGAGCAGTTCTTC.

The rearrangement links TRBV20-1 to TRBJ2-1, with no clear D. The CDR3 has 14 amino acids. Germline-derived CDR1 and CDR2 are DFQATT and SNEGSKA (reference sequence). The chain's CDR3 is CRGTDHWDTNEQFF. In DNA form, the CDR3 reads TGCAGGGGCACGGACCACTGGGATACCAATGAGCAGTTCTTC.

The J gene is TRBJ2-7, the V gene TRBV10-3, with 14 bases identical to TRBD2. This CDR3 is 14 amino acids long. With V trimmed by 6 bases and J by 5 bases, 3 bases remained unmatched. Germline loops: CDR1 ENHRY, CDR2 SYGVKD. CDR3 sequence reads: CAISGLAGGNEQYF. CDR3 DNA sequence: TGTGCCATCAGCGGACTAGCGGGAGGCAACGAGCAGTACTTC.

The chain recombines TRBV6-1 with TRBJ1-1, with D uncertain. With 6 bases removed from V and 6 bases from J, the gap between germline ends came to 26 bases. The CDR3 contains 17 residues. Germline-derived CDR1 and CDR2 are MNHNS and SASEGT. CDR3 sequence (DNA): TGTGCCAGCAGACCTTTAGGTAGTTCTCCTCTTGAGTCTGAAGCTTTCTTT. Residues: CASRPLGSSPLESEAFF.

V usage is TRBV12-3 or TRBV12-4 and J usage is TRBJ2-7; D is ambiguous. V shed 5 bases and J shed 3 bases, with 14 bases lying between them. This CDR3 region has 14 residues. CDR3 nucleotides: TGTGCCAGCAGTAACAGACATGAGGACTACGAGCAGTACTTC. The encoded protein is CASSNRHEDYEQYF.

This clonotype was counted between two and nine times. The chain recombines TRBV20-1 with TRBJ2-7; maybe TRBD1 (6 bases). CDR1 is DFQATT, CDR2 SNEGSKA, per germline (reference sequence). This CDR3 region has 15 residues. V was trimmed by 3 bases and J by 7 bases, leaving 22 bases between them. The chain's CDR3 is CSASRILRGMEEQYF. The CDR3 bases are TGCAGTGCTAGTCGAATACTCAGGGGAATGGAGGAGCAGTACTTC.

The chain recombines TRBV16 with TRBJ2-1; D is possibly TRBD2 (6 bases). With 3 bases removed from V and 2 bases from J, the gap between germline ends came to 11 bases. The germline V gene encodes CDR1 KGHSY and CDR2 FQNENV. CDR3 length: 15 residues. This CDR3 reads CASSHGGSPYNEQFF. The CDR3 nucleotides read TGTGCCAGCAGCCATGGGGGGAGCCCCTACAATGAGCAGTTCTTC.

In nucleotides, the CDR3 is TGTGCCAGCAGTTTAGGTGTCCAGGGGCGGAACACTGAAGCTTTCTTT. Translation gives CASSLGVQGRNTEAFF. The genes are TRBV27 and TRBJ1-1; D may be TRBD1 (6 bases). CDR1 MNHEY and CDR2 SMNVEV come from the germline V gene (reference sequence). Trimming left V 2 bases short and J 1 base short, with 14 bases between. The CDR3 is 16 amino acids.

This clonotype was seen repeatedly, ten times or more. The rearrangement joins TRBV15 to TRBJ2-5; D gene uncertain. The CDR3 runs to 15 residues. The V gene's germline CDR1 is LNHNV and CDR2 YYDKDF (reference sequence). V shed 2 bases and J shed 1 base, with 11 bases lying between them. CDR3 amino acids: CATSRLDTFQETQYF. In DNA, the CDR3 is TGTGCCACCAGCAGACTAGACACTTTCCAAGAGACCCAGTACTTC. Variable domain in full (rest from reference TRBV15 and TRBJ2-5): DAMVIQNPRYQVTQFGKPVTLSCSQTLNHNVMYWYQQKSSQAPKLLFHYYDKDFNNEADTPDNFQSRRPNTSFCFLDIRSPGLGDTAMYLCATSRLDTFQETQYFGPGTRLLVL.

J is TRBJ2-1 and V is TRBV7-9; 8 nucleotides align to TRBD2. Germline V gene sequence: CDR1 SEHNR, CDR2 FQNEAQ (reference sequence). There are 17 residues in the CDR3. The junction had 15 bases not matched to a gene; V was cut back by 6 bases and J by 5 bases. CDR3 sequence: CASSSRYGREAHNEQFF. For the CDR3, the DNA is TGTGCCAGCAGTTCCCGGTACGGGCGGGAGGCGCACAATGAGCAGTTCTTC.

This sequence joins TRBV10-3 and TRBJ2-3; D is perhaps TRBD2 (6 bases). Deletions cut 3 bases from V and 4 bases from J, with 14 bases between. Germline V gene sequence: CDR1 ENHRY, CDR2 SYGVKD. This CDR3 is 15 amino acids long. The CDR3 reads CAISDGGTNPDTQYF. CDR3 DNA sequence: TGTGCCATCAGTGATGGCGGGACCAACCCAGATACGCAGTATTTT.

This rearrangement joins TRBV5-1 to TRBJ2-1, with TRBD2 identical over 8 bases. V was pared by 4 bases and J by 4 bases, with 7 bases of the junction left unmatched. This CDR3 is 15 amino acids long. The V gene's germline CDR1 is SGHRS and CDR2 YFSETQ. As DNA, the CDR3 is TGCGCCAGCAGCAAGACGGGACTAGAATACAATGAGCAGTTCTTC. Translation: CASSKTGLEYNEQFF.

The DNA of the CDR3 is TGCGCCAGCAGCGCCGGACAGGGACAAGAGACCCAGTACTTC. Its protein is CASSAGQGQETQYF. The J gene is TRBJ2-5, the V gene TRBV5-1; 8 bases map to TRBD1. The CDR3 sequence is 14 residues long. V was pared by 4 bases and J by 2 bases, with 4 bases of the junction left unmatched. Germline V gene lookup returns CDR1 SGHRS and CDR2 YFSETQ.

Here the CDR3 reads CASGLSGRRDTQYF. In DNA form, the CDR3 reads TGTGCTAGTGGTCTGAGCGGGAGAAGGGATACGCAGTATTTT. This chain connects TRBV12-5 to TRBJ2-3; TRBD2 matches 8 bases. V dropped 5 bases and J dropped 6; count of bases not matched to a gene: 7. Germline V gene lookup returns CDR1 LGHNT and CDR2 FRNRAP. The length of the CDR3 is 14 residues.

In this sample, this clonotype turned up a few times. The J gene is TRBJ2-1, the V gene TRBV7-2; perhaps TRBD1 as D (5 bases). V lost 1 base and J lost 6, with 13 bases in between. Germline V CDR1 and CDR2: SGHTA, FQGNSA. The CDR3 has 15 amino acids. The CDR3 DNA follows: TGTGCCAGCAGCTTAGTTGTGGGAAGGGGCAATGAGCAGTTCTTC. Its protein product is CASSLVVGRGNEQFF.

This clonotype was seen a few times. This chain's CDR3 is CSVVSAYEQYF. The CDR3 coding sequence is TGCAGCGTTGTGTCAGCCTACGAGCAGTACTTC. The chain uses TRBV29-1 and TRBJ2-7, with unresolved D. The CDR3 length is 11 residues. From germline, CDR1 is SQVTM and CDR2 ANQGSEA. Trimming left V 4 bases short and J 2 bases short, with 6 bases between.

The chain is built from TRBV6-5 and TRBJ2-1, with 7 bases matching TRBD2. The trim removed 5 bases at V and 3 bases at J, leaving 7 bases unmatched. This CDR3 is built from 15 residues. Germline values: CDR1 MNHEY, CDR2 SVGAGI. The CDR3 protein is CASSQVCGSYNEQFF. For the CDR3, the DNA is TGTGCCAGCAGTCAGGTTTGCGGGAGCTACAATGAGCAGTTCTTC.

Points on this clonotype: An end of the junction does not agree with germline; a read error may underlie this. The chain couples TRBV20-1 to TRBJ1-5; 9 bases are a match to TRBD1. Germline CDR1 is DFQATT and CDR2 is SNEGSKA (reference sequence). The CDR3 is made up of 15 amino acids. CDR3 loop: CSAGRTGEGNQPQRF. The CDR3 DNA sequence: TGCAGTGCTGGACGGACAGGGGAAGGCAATCAGCCCCAGCGTTTT.

This chain joins TRBV29-1 and TRBJ2-7, with a weak D call TRBD1 (5 bases). CDR3 length: 13 residues. The V gene lost 7 bases and the J gene lost 3 bases, with 16 bases spanning the gap. Looked up from germline, CDR1 is SQVTM and CDR2 is ANQGSEA. CDR3 sequence reads: CSASAAGNYEQYF. CDR3 nucleotide sequence: TGCAGCGCCTCCGCGGCAGGGAACTACGAGCAGTACTTC.

The rearrangement uses TRBV6-2 or TRBV6-3 and TRBJ2-4; D possibly uses TRBD1 or TRBD2 (6 bases each). The DNA end is more similar to TRBJ2-5, so the J call may be wrong. Germline V gene lookup returns CDR1 MNHEY and CDR2 SVGEGT. The CDR3 is made up of 15 amino acids. The CDR3 coding sequence is TGTGCCAGCAGTACGGGGGCCCAACTGGGAGAGACCCAGTACTTC. It yields the protein CASSTGAQLGETQYF.

This rearrangement joins TRBV20-1 to TRBJ2-3; maybe TRBD2 (5 bases). With 6 bases removed from V and 7 bases from J, the gap between germline ends came to 23 bases. This CDR3 spans 15 amino acids. The germline CDR1 and CDR2 sequences are DFQATT and SNEGSKA (reference sequence). The CDR3 reads CSAPAGSLSRHTQYF. CDR3 DNA sequence: TGCAGTGCCCCCGCGGGTAGTCTCTCCAGACATACGCAGTATTTT.

This clonotype was counted a few times. The gene calls are TRBV5-1 and TRBJ1-2, with TRBD1 as a possible D gene (6 bases). Per germline, CDR1 SGHRS and CDR2 YFSETQ. The CDR3 is 15 residues long. With 1 base removed from V and 2 bases from J, the gap between germline ends came to 12 bases. The CDR3 loop is CASSLQGTSNYGYTF. The CDR3, as DNA: TGCGCCAGCAGCTTGCAAGGGACATCGAACTATGGCTACACCTTC.

This chain joins TRBV29-1 and TRBJ2-7; possibly TRBD1 for D (6 bases). There are 13 residues in the CDR3. CDR1 and CDR2 (germline): SQVTM, ANQGSEA. Trimming took 7 bases from V and 5 from J, leaving 18 bases between them. The CDR3 sequence: CSALWTDTHEQYF. The CDR3 DNA reads as TGCAGCGCACTTTGGACAGACACTCACGAGCAGTACTTC.

This clonotype was seen only a few times. This chain uses TRBV5-1 with TRBJ1-4, with no clear D. CDR1 is SGHRS, CDR2 YFSETQ, per germline. Trimming removed 1 base from V and 7 bases from J, with 17 bases in between. This CDR3 contains 16 residues. CDR3 nucleotides: TGCGCCAGCAGCTTGAATACAAGAGCCGGCGGTGAAAAACTGTTTTTT. The encoded protein is CASSLNTRAGGEKLFF. Drawing the rest from reference TRBV5-1 and TRBJ1-4, the complete variable domain is KAGVTQTPRYLIKTRGQQVTLSCSPISGHRSVSWYQQTPGQGLQFLFEYFSETQRNKGNFPGRFSGRQFSNSRSEMNVSTLELGDSALYLCASSLNTRAGGEKLFFGSGTQLSVL.

This clonotype was observed at least ten times. The CDR3 spells CASSSRSGSSYNEQFF. In nucleotides, the CDR3 is TGTGCCAGCAGCTCCAGAAGCGGGAGCTCCTACAATGAGCAGTTCTTC. The V gene is TRBV7-3, the J gene TRBJ2-1; 8 bases match TRBD2. The J segment lost 0 bases and the V segment lost 4 bases, leaving 5 bases of the junction unmatched. The germline V gene encodes CDR1 SGHTA and CDR2 FQGTGA. The CDR3 is 16 amino acids.